A selection of T cell receptor beta chains follows, all from one sample in a study of cytomegalovirus exposure and HLA in healthy donors. The protocol was immunoSEQ multiplex PCR, while the TCRdb copy is restricted to in-frame clones and leaves out a portion. Of 85,000 to 130,000 clones listed, 75% to 85% are singletons. What was sequenced was PBMCs. All receptors derive from a woman aged 50 to 65 in good health and CMV-seropositive. CDR3s leave out the opening cysteine and the closing phenylalanine or tryptophan. Each record gives: J gene, V gene, CDR3 protein.

j_call: TRBJ1-6; v_call: TRBV11-1; cdr3_aa: ASALGGYSPLH
j_call: TRBJ2-5; v_call: TRBV15; cdr3_aa: ATSRGTGGQETQY
j_call: TRBJ2-1; v_call: TRBV7-9; cdr3_aa: SSGHDEQF
j_call: TRBJ1-2; v_call: TRBV7-9; cdr3_aa: SSSLGTGGSISNYGYT
j_call: TRBJ2-7; v_call: TRBV7-2; cdr3_aa: ASSRDRSYEQY
j_call: TRBJ1-5; v_call: TRBV10-2; cdr3_aa: ASSTGVSNQPQH
j_call: TRBJ2-1; v_call: TRBV19; cdr3_aa: ASKGLAGHYNEQF
j_call: TRBJ2-6; v_call: TRBV10-2; cdr3_aa: ASRPQTGAGANVLT
j_call: TRBJ2-1; v_call: TRBV29-1; cdr3_aa: SVEDPGLAGLSSYNEQF
j_call: TRBJ2-5; v_call: TRBV19; cdr3_aa: ASSPVAGTEETQY
j_call: TRBJ2-7; v_call: TRBV6-1; cdr3_aa: ASSVQGTYEQY
j_call: TRBJ1-2; v_call: TRBV5-6; cdr3_aa: ASSLRDRGIYGYT
j_call: TRBJ2-3; v_call: TRBV6-4; cdr3_aa: ASSELLGQSDTQY
j_call: TRBJ1-5; v_call: TRBV30; cdr3_aa: AWDQGGSNQPQH
j_call: TRBJ2-2; v_call: TRBV10-3; cdr3_aa: AISAGQFPTGELF
j_call: TRBJ1-4; v_call: TRBV5-1; cdr3_aa: ASSDLGTGNEKLF
j_call: TRBJ2-1; v_call: TRBV5-6; cdr3_aa: ASSLGRAGSYNEQF
j_call: TRBJ2-1; v_call: TRBV18; cdr3_aa: ASSSSEQF
j_call: TRBJ1-3; v_call: TRBV5-6; cdr3_aa: ASSLEGDSGNTIY
j_call: TRBJ2-3; v_call: TRBV30; cdr3_aa: AWSGPRWGEATTDTQY
j_call: TRBJ2-7; v_call: TRBV14; cdr3_aa: ASSQGQVYEQY
j_call: .; v_call: TRBV9; cdr3_aa: ASSVGGGVSYEQY
j_call: .; v_call: TRBV9; cdr3_aa: ASSVGGGNEQY
j_call: TRBJ2-2; v_call: TRBV11-2; cdr3_aa: ASSLSRPGQGDTGELF
j_call: TRBJ2-7; v_call: TRBV9; cdr3_aa: ASSDGVIYEQY
j_call: TRBJ2-3; v_call: TRBV5-1; cdr3_aa: ASRLTKSGGLADTQY
j_call: TRBJ2-3; v_call: TRBV27; cdr3_aa: ASSSPGGSDTQY
j_call: TRBJ2-5; v_call: TRBV30; cdr3_aa: AWSQGWETQY
j_call: TRBJ1-3; v_call: TRBV7-8; cdr3_aa: ASSLAGRYSGNTIY
j_call: TRBJ2-7; v_call: TRBV10-3; cdr3_aa: AIRDDGREGYEQY
j_call: TRBJ2-5; v_call: TRBV6-5; cdr3_aa: ASSWGGIETQY
j_call: TRBJ2-6; v_call: TRBV30; cdr3_aa: AWSTPRGSGANVLT
j_call: TRBJ2-7; v_call: TRBV7-6; cdr3_aa: ASRTPGTSGSYEQY
j_call: TRBJ1-5; v_call: TRBV9; cdr3_aa: ASSVAPGANQPQH
j_call: TRBJ1-2; v_call: TRBV5-1; cdr3_aa: ASSPGTASLNYGYT
j_call: TRBJ2-1; v_call: TRBV7-3; cdr3_aa: ASSLENLGRLAPTLSYNEQF
j_call: TRBJ1-1; v_call: TRBV6-5; cdr3_aa: ASRYQGVNTEAF
j_call: TRBJ1-2; v_call: TRBV2; cdr3_aa: ASAEGVGYGYT
j_call: TRBJ1-1; v_call: TRBV11-2; cdr3_aa: ASSYQQGGTEAF
j_call: TRBJ2-7; v_call: TRBV30; cdr3_aa: AWSHNSHTEQY
j_call: TRBJ2-3; v_call: TRBV4-1; cdr3_aa: ASTSIVSLAGGTDTQY
j_call: TRBJ1-3; v_call: TRBV9; cdr3_aa: ASSVGGGVTGNTIY
j_call: TRBJ2-3; v_call: TRBV7-6; cdr3_aa: ASSLDLLAGGGDTQY
j_call: TRBJ2-7; v_call: TRBV4-2; cdr3_aa: ASSPTEAYEQY
j_call: TRBJ2-1; v_call: TRBV5-6; cdr3_aa: ASSLGGARVDEQF
j_call: TRBJ2-3; v_call: TRBV7-3; cdr3_aa: ASSLEGLTDTQY
j_call: TRBJ1-5; v_call: TRBV6-4; cdr3_aa: ARGGGQTNQPQH
j_call: TRBJ2-2; v_call: TRBV5-1; cdr3_aa: ASSYRTELKNTGELF
j_call: TRBJ1-4; v_call: TRBV6-5; cdr3_aa: ASSQGAHGEKLF
j_call: TRBJ2-5; v_call: TRBV27; cdr3_aa: ASSLSLGGETQY
j_call: TRBJ2-1; v_call: TRBV9; cdr3_aa: ASSVNSEQF
j_call: TRBJ2-3; v_call: TRBV27; cdr3_aa: ASSFLLRDRVADTQY
j_call: TRBJ1-6; v_call: TRBV30; cdr3_aa: AWSRDRDRGNSPLH
j_call: TRBJ1-2; v_call: TRBV5-6; cdr3_aa: ASSLGGGGRGYT
j_call: TRBJ2-7; v_call: TRBV4-2; cdr3_aa: ASSQATGIAYEQY
j_call: TRBJ1-1; v_call: TRBV30; cdr3_aa: AWSVRGDTEAF
j_call: TRBJ2-4; v_call: TRBV5-8; cdr3_aa: ASRYHDLAKNIQY
j_call: TRBJ2-1; v_call: TRBV4-1; cdr3_aa: ASSRGQEAYNEQF